One T cell receptor beta chain is described in this entry. The data belong to a study of OX40 agonist ivuxolimab in advanced cancers. Study-wide background: Clinicians treated patients with ivuxolimab, an agonistic anti-OX40 (CD134) antibody.

Germline lookup yields CDR1 SQVTM and CDR2 ANQGSEA. Between the trimmed V and J ends, which lost 4 bases and 8 bases, there was a span of 8 bases. The CDR3 consists of 11 residues. Sampling times: baseline, cycle 4 day 1, cycle 7 day 1. Sequencing was performed with immunoSEQ multiplex PCR; in TCRdb, only in-frame clones are kept and a portion is missing. The sample holds 45,000 to 60,000 clones, 85% to 95% seen once. This clonotype originated in an adult with an advanced solid tumor such as melanoma, head and neck, liver or kidney cancer. J is TRBJ2-2 and V is TRBV29-1; no clear D. The sample consisted of CD4+ or CD8+ T cells sorted from blood, taken in a trial of the OX40 agonist ivuxolimab. This CDR3 reads CSVVVFGELFF. DNA of the CDR3: TGCAGCGTTGTAGTGTTTGGGGAGCTGTTTTTT.